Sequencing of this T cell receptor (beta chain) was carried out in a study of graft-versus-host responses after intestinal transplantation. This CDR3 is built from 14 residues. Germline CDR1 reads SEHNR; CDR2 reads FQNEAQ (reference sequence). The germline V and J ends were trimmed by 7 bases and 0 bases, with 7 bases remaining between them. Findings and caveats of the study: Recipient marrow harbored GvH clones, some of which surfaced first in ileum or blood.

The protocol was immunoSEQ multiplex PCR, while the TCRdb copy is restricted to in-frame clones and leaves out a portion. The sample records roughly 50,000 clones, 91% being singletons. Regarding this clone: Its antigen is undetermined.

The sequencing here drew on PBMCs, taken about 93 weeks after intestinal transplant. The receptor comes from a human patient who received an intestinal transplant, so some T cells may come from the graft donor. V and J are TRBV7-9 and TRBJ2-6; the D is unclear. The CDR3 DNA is TGTGCCAGCATTAAGCTCTCTGGGGCCAACGTCCTGACTTTC. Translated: CASIKLSGANVLTF.